This TCR beta chain was recovered during a study of blood T cell repertoires in COVID-19. This table comes from immunoSEQ multiplex PCR, and its TCRdb copy is limited to in-frame clones, with some not included. Among about 480,000 clones listed, around nine tenths were seen once. The CDR3 is 17 residues long. Germline assignment: CDR1 SGHRS and CDR2 YFSETQ. J lost 6 bases, V lost 3 bases, and 18 bases had no gene match. The study assigned cohorts using participant-reported clinical history. Recovery meant two consecutive negative NP/OP PCR tests, professional clearance, or resolved symptoms. The sample was PBMCs or T cells enriched from blood (not recorded which). The chain employs TRBV5-1 and TRBJ2-7; 7 bases fit TRBD1. This clonotype was sampled from a woman aged 40 to 50 who had recovered from COVID-19. The CDR3 DNA reads TGCGCCAGCAGCTCCTTATCCCGGGACAGCGATACGGGCGAGCAGTACTTC. Its translation: CASSSLSRDSDTGEQYF. Full variable domain (rest looked up from reference TRBV5-1 and TRBJ2-7): KAGVTQTPRYLIKTRGQQVTLSCSPISGHRSVSWYQQTPGQGLQFLFEYFSETQRNKGNFPGRFSGRQFSNSRSEMNVSTLELGDSALYLCASSSLSRDSDTGEQYFGPGTRLTVT.